These T cell receptor beta chains were read from a single sample in a study of cytomegalovirus exposure and HLA in healthy donors. Sequencing was performed with immunoSEQ multiplex PCR; in TCRdb, only in-frame clones are kept and a portion is missing. The table lists some 150,000 clones, roughly 76% of them singletons. The specimen was PBMCs. These receptors came from a woman in her 50s in good health and CMV-seronegative. The CDR3 runs from the conserved cysteine through the conserved F or W. A D gene is named only where the DNA matches it firmly. The size of a clone is reported for some rows only, either as once, few or many, or as a class for expanded clones.

v_call: TRBV5-4
j_call: TRBJ1-1
clone_size: NA
d_call: NA
cdr3_nt: TGTGCCAGCAGGCGCGGGGGCAACGCTGAAGCTTTCTTT
cdr3_aa: CASRRGGNAEAFF

v_call: TRBV28
j_call: TRBJ1-5
clone_size: NA
d_call: NA
cdr3_nt: TGTGCCAGCAGCCAGAGAGGTCAGCCCCAGCATTTT
cdr3_aa: CASSQRGQPQHF

v_call: TRBV11-2
j_call: TRBJ1-3
clone_size: NA
d_call: NA
cdr3_nt: TGTGCCAGCAGCGAGAACGGAAACACCATATATTTT
cdr3_aa: CASSENGNTIYF

v_call: TRBV9
j_call: TRBJ2-1
clone_size: NA
d_call: NA
cdr3_nt: TGTGCCAGCAGCATAACTAGTTATGAGCAGTTCTTC
cdr3_aa: CASSITSYEQFF

v_call: TRBV7-2
j_call: TRBJ2-3
clone_size: NA
d_call: NA
cdr3_nt: TGTGCCAGCAGCCCTACAGGGAGAAACACAGATACGCAGTATTTT
cdr3_aa: CASSPTGRNTDTQYF

v_call: TRBV2
j_call: TRBJ1-6
clone_size: NA
d_call: NA
cdr3_nt: TGTGCCAGCAGTGAAGCAGTTGGGGAGTTACTCCACTTT
cdr3_aa: CASSEAVGELLHF

v_call: TRBV28
j_call: TRBJ2-1
clone_size: NA
d_call: NA
cdr3_nt: TGTGCCAGCAGTTTTAGCGTGAACAATGAGCAGTTCTTC
cdr3_aa: CASSFSVNNEQFF

v_call: TRBV19
j_call: TRBJ1-5
clone_size: NA
d_call: NA
cdr3_nt: TGTGCCACCGCCCAAAGGGGAATGGTAGAAAATCAGCCCCAGCATTTT
cdr3_aa: CATAQRGMVENQPQHF

v_call: TRBV7-3
j_call: TRBJ2-1
clone_size: NA
d_call: TRBD2
cdr3_nt: TGTGCCAGCAGCTCGACTAGCGGGGGGACCTACAATGAGCAGTTCTTC
cdr3_aa: CASSSTSGGTYNEQFF

v_call: TRBV4-2
j_call: TRBJ1-1
clone_size: NA
d_call: NA
cdr3_nt: TGTGCCAGCAGCCAGCCGGGACATAAGAACACTGAAGCTTTCTTT
cdr3_aa: CASSQPGHKNTEAFF

v_call: TRBV10-3
j_call: TRBJ2-6
clone_size: NA
d_call: TRBD1
cdr3_nt: TGTGCCATCAGTGGGACAGGGGGCTCTGGGGCCAACGTCCTGACTTTC
cdr3_aa: CAISGTGGSGANVLTF

v_call: TRBV6-1
j_call: TRBJ1-4
clone_size: NA
d_call: NA
cdr3_nt: TGTGCCAGCAGTGAAGTCGCAGGGTCTGGAAAACTGTTTTTT
cdr3_aa: CASSEVAGSGKLFF

v_call: TRBV4-3
j_call: TRBJ2-1
clone_size: once
d_call: TRBD1
cdr3_nt: TGCGCCAGCAGCCAAGGACAGGGCCAGTTCTTC
cdr3_aa: CASSQGQGQFF

v_call: TRBV7-2
j_call: TRBJ1-1
clone_size: few
d_call: NA
cdr3_nt: TGTGCCACCAAGAAGAGGAATGTGAACACTGAAGCTTTCTTT
cdr3_aa: CATKKRNVNTEAFF

v_call: TRBV5-6
j_call: TRBJ2-5
clone_size: NA
d_call: NA
cdr3_nt: TGTGCCAGCACCCGGCAGGGTAGGGAGACCCAGTACTTC
cdr3_aa: CASTRQGRETQYF

v_call: TRBV23-1
j_call: TRBJ2-5
clone_size: few
d_call: TRBD1
cdr3_nt: TGCGCCAGCAGTCAGGGACAGCAAGAGACCCAGTACTTC
cdr3_aa: CASSQGQQETQYF

v_call: TRBV7-2
j_call: TRBJ2-2
clone_size: NA
d_call: TRBD2
cdr3_nt: TGTGCCAGCAGCTTGCGCGGGGGGACGAACACCGGGGAGCTGTTTTTT
cdr3_aa: CASSLRGGTNTGELFF

v_call: TRBV6-5
j_call: TRBJ1-5
clone_size: NA
d_call: NA
cdr3_nt: TGTGCCAGCAACATCAAGGACAGTCCAGGACAGCCCCAGCATTTT
cdr3_aa: CASNIKDSPGQPQHF

v_call: TRBV9
j_call: TRBJ2-5
clone_size: NA
d_call: TRBD2
cdr3_nt: TGTGCCAGCAGCCTAGGACTAGCGGGGCAAGAGACCCAGTACTTC
cdr3_aa: CASSLGLAGQETQYF

v_call: TRBV18
j_call: TRBJ1-5
clone_size: NA
d_call: NA
cdr3_nt: TGTGCCAGCTCCCTGCAAGTCGGTTCCCAGCATTTT
cdr3_aa: CASSLQVGSQHF

v_call: TRBV9
j_call: TRBJ2-2
clone_size: few
d_call: NA
cdr3_nt: TGTGCCAGCAGCACCTCGCGGGGGAACACCGGGGAGCTGTTTTTT
cdr3_aa: CASSTSRGNTGELFF

v_call: TRBV27
j_call: TRBJ1-1
clone_size: NA
d_call: TRBD1
cdr3_nt: TGTGCCAGCAGTTTGGGACAGGGAAGCACTGAAGCTTTCTTT
cdr3_aa: CASSLGQGSTEAFF

v_call: TRBV19
j_call: TRBJ1-3
clone_size: NA
d_call: NA
cdr3_nt: TGTGCCAGTAGTATTCAGGGTCTGGTCTCTGGAAACACCATATATTTT
cdr3_aa: CASSIQGLVSGNTIYF

v_call: TRBV28
j_call: TRBJ2-7
clone_size: few
d_call: NA
cdr3_nt: TGTGCCAGCAGTTTCACAAACGAGCAGTACTTC
cdr3_aa: CASSFTNEQYF

v_call: TRBV5-1
j_call: TRBJ1-1
clone_size: NA
d_call: NA
cdr3_nt: TGCGCCAGCAGCCCGGAGGTTAACACTGAAGCTTTCTTT
cdr3_aa: CASSPEVNTEAFF

v_call: TRBV6-1
j_call: TRBJ2-1
clone_size: NA
d_call: TRBD2
cdr3_nt: TGTGCCAGCAGTGTGATAGCGGGGGGGTTGAGCTCCTACAATGAGCAGTTCTTC
cdr3_aa: CASSVIAGGLSSYNEQFF

v_call: TRBV5-1
j_call: TRBJ2-7
clone_size: NA
d_call: NA
cdr3_nt: TGCGCCAGCAGCTTGTCGAGCTCAAGTGGCGAGCAGTACTTC
cdr3_aa: CASSLSSSSGEQYF

v_call: TRBV4-2
j_call: TRBJ1-2
clone_size: NA
d_call: NA
cdr3_nt: TGTGCCAGCAGCCAACCCACGGACAGTGACTATGGCTACACCTTC
cdr3_aa: CASSQPTDSDYGYTF

v_call: TRBV5-1
j_call: TRBJ2-5
clone_size: NA
d_call: NA
cdr3_nt: TGCGCCAGCAGCCCCACGGCGGTAGCGCCCAAGACCCAGTACTTC
cdr3_aa: CASSPTAVAPKTQYF

v_call: TRBV7-9
j_call: TRBJ1-1
clone_size: NA
d_call: NA
cdr3_nt: TGTGCCAGCAGCTTAGAGGAGGGGATTGAAGCTTTCTTT
cdr3_aa: CASSLEEGIEAFF

v_call: TRBV4-1
j_call: TRBJ1-2
clone_size: few
d_call: TRBD1
cdr3_nt: TGCGCCAGCAGCCAACGACAGGGGTGGGCCTATGGCTACACCTTC
cdr3_aa: CASSQRQGWAYGYTF

v_call: TRBV5-8
j_call: TRBJ1-2
clone_size: once
d_call: TRBD1
cdr3_nt: TGTGCCAGCAGCTTTCACGGACAGGCGTCCTATGGCTACACCTTC
cdr3_aa: CASSFHGQASYGYTF

v_call: TRBV15
j_call: TRBJ1-1
clone_size: NA
d_call: NA
cdr3_nt: TGTGCCACCCGACCGGGGGGTGTGAACACTGAAGCTTTCTTT
cdr3_aa: CATRPGGVNTEAFF

v_call: TRBV19
j_call: TRBJ1-1
clone_size: NA
d_call: NA
cdr3_nt: TGTGCCAGTAGTCCCCCACGGCGTGAGGGTGAAGCTTTCTTT
cdr3_aa: CASSPPRREGEAFF

v_call: TRBV29-1
j_call: TRBJ1-6
clone_size: NA
d_call: TRBD1
cdr3_nt: TGCAGCGTTGGGACAGGACCCCAGATTTATAATTCACCCCTCCACTTT
cdr3_aa: CSVGTGPQIYNSPLHF

v_call: TRBV10-1
j_call: TRBJ1-1
clone_size: NA
d_call: TRBD1
cdr3_nt: TGCGCCAGCAGTACAGGGGCGGGAAGGAACACTGAAGCTTTCTTT
cdr3_aa: CASSTGAGRNTEAFF

v_call: TRBV7-8
j_call: TRBJ1-2
clone_size: NA
d_call: NA
cdr3_nt: TGTGCCAGCAGGGGGAGATCCGCTCCCTATGATGGCTACACCTTC
cdr3_aa: CASRGRSAPYDGYTF

v_call: TRBV5-6
j_call: TRBJ2-7
clone_size: once
d_call: NA
cdr3_nt: TGTGCCAGCAGCTTATCGGGCTACGAGCAGTACTTC
cdr3_aa: CASSLSGYEQYF

v_call: TRBV29-1
j_call: TRBJ1-1
clone_size: NA
d_call: NA
cdr3_nt: TGCAGCGTTGAATCTGGGGGCATCGCTGAAGCTTTCTTT
cdr3_aa: CSVESGGIAEAFF

v_call: TRBV6-5
j_call: TRBJ2-3
clone_size: NA
d_call: NA
cdr3_nt: TGTGCCAGCAGTTACTCATCGCCCGGGAGAGATACGCAGTATTTT
cdr3_aa: CASSYSSPGRDTQYF

v_call: TRBV25-1
j_call: TRBJ1-2
clone_size: few
d_call: NA
cdr3_nt: TGTGCCAGCGTAACAGGGTGGGGCTACACCTTC
cdr3_aa: CASVTGWGYTF

v_call: TRBV25-1
j_call: TRBJ1-2
clone_size: NA
d_call: NA
cdr3_nt: TGTGCCAGCAGTGAATACGACAGTAACTATGGCTACACCTTC
cdr3_aa: CASSEYDSNYGYTF

v_call: TRBV7-2
j_call: TRBJ2-5
clone_size: NA
d_call: NA
cdr3_nt: TGTGCCAGCAGCTTAGTTGGAGGGGAGACCCAGTACTTC
cdr3_aa: CASSLVGGETQYF

v_call: TRBV6-6
j_call: TRBJ2-5
clone_size: NA
d_call: NA
cdr3_nt: TGTGCCAGCAGAGAGGGGGTGGTAGAGACCCAGTACTTC
cdr3_aa: CASREGVVETQYF

v_call: TRBV6-6
j_call: TRBJ2-2
clone_size: NA
d_call: NA
cdr3_nt: TGTGCCAGCAGTTACTCATGGCAGGGCCCCGGGGAGCTGTTTTTT
cdr3_aa: CASSYSWQGPGELFF